The sequence of this T cell receptor beta chain was determined in a study of blood T cell repertoires in COVID-19. About the study: The United States, Italy and Spain were the sources of the acute and convalescent COVID-19 samples. The analysed material was cDNA or gDNA that came from T cells, B-cell-depleted T cells, or PBMCs.

From germline, CDR1 is SGHAT and CDR2 FQDESV (reference sequence). CDR3 length equals 14 residues. V lost 5 bases and J 5 bases, leaving 12 bases between the germline ends. As handled by the study authors: Reference gene primers were amplified, and this amplification served to estimate nucleated cell counts. TCRdb's copy holds only in-frame clones and misses some; the assay was immunoSEQ multiplex PCR. That table supplies the V and J calls and clone size; D and trimming were determined from the DNA. The table includes roughly 120,000 clones, 80% to 90% detected once. Sequencing input: peripheral blood. This chain uses TRBV11-1 with TRBJ2-2; D unresolved. The sequence derives from a woman aged 50 to 60 with active or convalescent COVID-19. For the CDR3, the DNA is TGTGCCAGCAGCCGTAGAGGCCTAACCGGGGAGCTGTTTTTT. Amino acid sequence: CASSRRGLTGELFF.